This TCR beta chain derives from a study of blood T cell repertoires in COVID-19 (TCRdb year 2020). Turning to the overall study: Samples from collaborators originated in the United States, Italy and Spain and spanned both the acute and convalescent phases of COVID-19. Sample metadata almost always included a de-identified subject ID, COVID-19 status, age in years and sex. Where available, HLA class I and class II types were obtained from metadata supplied by the sample provider rather than from assay-based typing. The repertoires were made available in a free public database intended to serve as a resource for research on the immune response to SARS-CoV-2. Subjects who had been exposed to COVID-19, were actively infected with it, or had recovered from it provided the deeply sampled blood TCRbeta repertoires that made up the dataset. The material from the prospective study consisted of cDNA or gDNA derived from T cells, B-cell-depleted T cells, or PBMCs. Samples came from the ongoing ImmuneRACE study (first 160 participants) plus 1,254 subjects from 6 global collaborators.

A word on this clone: The specificity of this receptor is unknown. No much larger clonotype is one base removed from it; base qualities were not supplied.

Each collaborating institution followed its own protocols to collect whole blood in K2EDTA tubes. Collaborator samples were shipped for TCRbeta analysis as frozen whole blood, isolated PBMCs, or DNA extracted from either sample type. The CDR3 covers 13 residues, taking in both the cysteine and the phenylalanine. Only CDR3 DNA is held: 39 bases, read in frame from base 1. TCRbeta CDR3 regions were amplified from genomic DNA using the immunoSEQ Assay, a bias-controlled multiplex PCR. The original pipeline was this. The number of nucleated cells in each sample was estimated by amplification of reference gene primers within the assay. Sequence reads were collapsed and filtered to measure the absolute abundance of every unique TCRbeta CDR3 rearrangement. Productive Simpson clonality was computed per sample as the square root of Simpson's diversity index over productive rearrangements. Sourced from immuneACCESS, this table was stored by TCRdb with only in-frame sequences that have V and J called. A share of the clones is absent; for the studies checked, an unresolved V gene accounts for under half, and the remainder has no known explanation. The V and J calls and the clone size are those of that table, but D and trimming were determined from the DNA. Across this sample there are more than 12,000 clones, with around 90% seen only once. Of the sample, 2.5% to 3.5% falls within the top ten clones.

The research as a whole found: The amount of clinical and demographic metadata varied by source and participant and was provided uncurated.

Input material: peripheral blood. The origin of this receptor is a human donor in a cohort sampled during active COVID-19. The chain joins TRBV1 to TRBJ2-5; the table's D call of TRBD2 was not tested on the DNA. TRBV1 represents a pseudogene. The encoded CDR3 is CTHLAEFQETQYF. The base sequence is TGCACACATTTGGCGGAATTCCAAGAGACCCAGTACTTC.